This T cell receptor (beta chain) was captured by sequencing in a study of T cell responses to AZD1222 COVID-19 vaccine. V was pared by 0 bases and J by 4 bases, with 6 bases of the junction left unmatched. Germline CDR1 is ENHRY and CDR2 is SYGVKD. The CDR3 is 16 amino acids. Data came from immunoSEQ multiplex PCR; TCRdb stores just in-frame clones and leaves some out. Among some 120,000 clones listed, 75% to 90% were seen once. Findings of the study overall: No day 14 peak samples; only post-peak repertoires were characterized. Recipients of two AZD1222 doses showed rising Spike-specific TCR breadth and depth.

Regarding this clone: The antigen is unknown.

The chain links TRBV10-3 to TRBJ1-2, with 9 bases matching TRBD1. The specimen comprised peripheral blood, sampled on day 0 of MenACWY control vaccination. The sequence came from an adult in good health. CDR3 nucleotides: TGTGCCATCAGTGAGTCGGGACAGGGAGTTCGCTATGGCTACACCTTC. This sequence encodes CAISESGQGVRYGYTF.